Reported below is one T cell receptor (beta chain). Looked up from germline, CDR1 is LNHDA and CDR2 is SQIVND (reference sequence). V was clipped by 2 bases and J by 5 bases, with 15 bases between them. The CDR3 contains 15 residues. The entry originates in a study of T cells in Graves' hyperthyroidism and ophthalmopathy. It was RNA transcripts that yielded the amplified TCR beta CDR3 regions. During a first-round RT-PCR of the TCR CDR3, the HTBI primer set was used. TCRdb independently ran MiXCR on the multiplex PCR reads; one entry per CDR3 protein. This sample has over 700,000 distinct CDR3 sequences, with 35% to 40% found just once. Patients between 18 and 65 years old had hyperthyroidism, newly diagnosed and lasting under 2 months. Exclusions: uncontrolled infection, other autoimmune disease, pregnancy, lactation.

Sequences were obtained from blood. The receptor was isolated from a man between 18 and 29 years old with Graves' hyperthyroidism. J is TRBJ2-5 and V is TRBV19; D gene unclear. The CDR3 DNA is TGTGCCAGTAGTATAACTCAGGTGGTGGGGGAGACCCAGTACTTC. Its translation is CASSITQVVGETQYF.